Shown below are 24 T cell receptor beta chains from a single sample sequenced in a study of CD8 T cells in ankylosing spondylitis. From the 5' RACE reads, TCRdb called clonotypes with MiXCR, one entry per CDR3 protein. This sample carries about 260,000 distinct CDR3 sequences, 20% of them seen once, and the ten largest clones take less than 9%. The specimen was blood, either unsorted or a sorted T cell fraction (not recorded which). These receptors were obtained from a male donor with ankylosing spondylitis or in good health (not recorded which).

The CDR3 region has the DNA TGTGCCAGCAGATCCTCCGGGACCCCAGAGGACTACGAGCAGTTCTTC. This codes for CASRSSGTPEDYEQFF. V and J are TRBV12-3 or TRBV12-4 and TRBJ2-1; a weak D match, TRBD2 (6 bases). Between the trimmed V and J ends, which lost 6 bases and 10 bases, there was a span of 25 bases. The CDR3 runs to 16 residues.

This clonotype occurred a few times. This chain connects TRBV28 to TRBJ2-7; no reliable D call. CDR1 is MDHEN and CDR2 is SYDVKM in the germline V gene. V lost 4 bases and J 2 bases, leaving 21 bases between the germline ends. This CDR3 region has 17 residues. The CDR3 protein is CASSSSLAFLGTYEQYV. CDR3 bases: TGTGCCAGCAGTTCCTCTTTAGCTTTCTTGGGAACCTACGAGCAGTACGTC.

This chain connects TRBV27 to TRBJ2-1; D may be TRBD1 or TRBD2 (5 bases each). The germline CDR1 and CDR2 sequences are MNHEY and SMNVEV (reference sequence). This CDR3 region has 15 residues. V shed 0 bases and J shed 4 bases, with 10 bases lying between them. CDR3 bases: TGTGCCAGCAGTTTATCTCCGGGACGGTACAATGAGCAGTTCTTC. Protein product: CASSLSPGRYNEQFF.

V usage is TRBV15 and J usage is TRBJ2-7; 10 nucleotides align to TRBD1. Germline CDR1 is LNHNV and CDR2 is YYDKDF (reference sequence). The J segment lost 3 bases and the V segment lost 5 bases, leaving 10 bases of the junction unmatched. The CDR3 extends over 16 amino acids. Here the CDR3 DNA reads TGTGCCACCAGCCTTGACAGGGGGCTTTGGGGCTACGAGCAGTACGTC. Its translation is CATSLDRGLWGYEQYV.

This clonotype was seen a handful of times. The V gene is TRBV4-1, the J gene TRBJ1-4; no firm D call. This CDR3 spans 16 amino acids. From germline, CDR1 is MGHRA and CDR2 YSYEKL. V lost 2 bases, J lost 12 bases, and 22 bases lay in between. The DNA for the CDR3 is TGCGCCAGCAGCCAACCTAGGCAGTCACCTAGCCGGGAACTGTTTTTT. Its protein product is CASSQPRQSPSRELFF.

This clonotype was seen only a few times. The rearrangement uses TRBV12-3 or TRBV12-4 and TRBJ2-5; possibly TRBD1 for D (5 bases). V was clipped by 4 bases and J by 13 bases, with 16 bases between them. The CDR3 covers 12 residues. The CDR3 nucleotides read TGTGCCAGCAGTTCGTTCGACAGCGCCCGGTACTTC. This gives the protein CASSSFDSARYF.

This clonotype has just a few counts. The rearrangement uses TRBV10-3 and TRBJ1-1; maybe TRBD1 (5 bases). The CDR3 runs 17 residues. The germline V and J ends were trimmed by 7 bases and 1 base, with 22 bases remaining between them. Germline CDR1 reads ENHRY; CDR2 reads SYGVKD. The CDR3 nucleotides read TGTGCCATCAAGAACAGGAGCCACATGCAGGGGAACACTGAAGCTTTCTTT. Residues: CAIKNRSHMQGNTEAFF.

This clonotype has just a few counts. The V gene is TRBV10-3, the J gene TRBJ2-3; no reliable D call. In germline, CDR1 is ENHRY, CDR2 SYGVKD. This CDR3 comprises 16 residues. V lost 3 bases and J lost 0, with 13 bases in between. CDR3 in DNA: TGTGCCATCAGTGACCTTGGGCGGCGGAGCACAGATACGCAGTATTTT. The encoded protein is CAISDLGRRSTDTQYF.

The genes are TRBV3-1 and TRBJ1-2; unclear D gene. The CDR3 extends over 16 amino acids. CDR1 LGHDT and CDR2 YNNKEL come from the germline V gene (reference sequence). The V end lost 4 bases, the J end lost 5 bases, and 20 bases lay between the germline ends. The chain's CDR3 is CASSPSEDGGGYGYTF. The CDR3, as DNA: TGTGCCAGCAGCCCTAGTGAGGATGGTGGTGGGTATGGCTACACCTTC. Variable domain in full (rest from reference TRBV3-1 and TRBJ1-2): DTAVSQTPKYLVTQMGNDKSIKCEQNLGHDTMYWYKQDSKKFLKIMFSYNNKELIINETVPNRFSPKSPDKAHLNLHINSLELGDSAVYFCASSPSEDGGGYGYTFGSGTRLTVV.

Ten or more counts support this clonotype. The DNA for the CDR3 is TGTGCCATCAGTGGGCCGAAGGACAGGGCCACGGATGAGCAGTTCTTC. Protein: CAISGPKDRATDEQFF. The chain recombines TRBV10-3 with TRBJ2-1, with 8 nucleotides matching TRBD1. The CDR3 is 16 amino acids. V trimming: 4 bases; J trimming: 8 bases; junction bases outside the gene matches: 13. Germline V lookup: CDR1 ENHRY, CDR2 SYGVKD.

V usage is TRBV7-9 and J usage is TRBJ1-1, with D uncertain. Germline loops: CDR1 SEHNR, CDR2 FQNEAQ (reference sequence). V was clipped by 5 bases and J by 5 bases, with 12 bases between them. This CDR3 is 13 amino acids long. This CDR3 reads CASSPNGWTEAFF. DNA of the CDR3: TGTGCCAGCAGCCCCAATGGGTGGACTGAAGCTTTCTTT.

Worth noting for this clonotype: The conserved phenylalanine or tryptophan normally closing the CDR3 is absent here, so this likely arose from a read error. The chain has TRBV6-5 and TRBJ1-4; D is uncertain. The CDR3 loop spans 15 amino acids. Germline-derived CDR1 and CDR2 are MNHEY and SVGAGI. Trimming took 4 bases from V and 7 from J, leaving 16 bases between them. CDR3 sequence reads: CASSSGRGGFEKLFC. Written as DNA, the CDR3 is TGTGCCAGCAGTTCCGGACGGGGTGGGTTTGAAAAACTGTTTTGT.

This chain links TRBV5-1 with TRBJ2-2; perhaps TRBD2 as D (5 bases). The CDR3 is made up of 14 amino acids. Per germline, CDR1 SGHRS and CDR2 YFSETQ. Trimming pared 3 bases from V and 4 bases from J, leaving 10 bases between. CDR3 nucleotide sequence: TGCGCCAGCAGCTGGGAACTAGGCACCGGGGAGCTGTTTTTT. Residues: CASSWELGTGELFF.

CDR3 sequence (DNA): TGTGCCAGCTGCCGGGACGGCAGCTCCTACAATGAGCAGTTCTTC. Amino acid sequence: CASCRDGSSYNEQFF. V is TRBV6-2 or TRBV6-3 and J is TRBJ2-1; D is tentatively TRBD1 or TRBD2 (5 bases each). V lost 8 bases and J lost 0, with 14 bases in between. The CDR3 loop spans 15 amino acids. Per the germline V gene, CDR1 is MNHEY and CDR2 is SVGEGT.

This clonotype came up many times. This sequence joins TRBV10-3 and TRBJ2-5; a weak D match, TRBD1 (6 bases). This CDR3 has 13 residues. Germline CDR1 is ENHRY and CDR2 is SYGVKD. The ends were cut back, 2 bases at V and 2 bases at J, with 6 bases in the middle. The DNA of the CDR3 is TGTGCCATCAGTGAGGGACAGCAAGAGACCCAGTACTTC. Protein product: CAISEGQQETQYF.

The chain joins TRBV5-6 to TRBJ2-6; TRBD1 aligns across 7 bases. The V gene's germline CDR1 is SGHDT and CDR2 YYEEEE. The CDR3 is 18 residues long. The junction had 9 bases not matched to a gene; V was cut back by 3 bases and J by 0 bases. The CDR3 sequence is CASSSPAGGPSGANVLTF. In nucleotides, the CDR3 is TGTGCCAGCAGCTCCCCAGCAGGGGGACCCTCTGGGGCCAACGTCCTGACTTTC.

V usage is TRBV6-1 and J usage is TRBJ1-3; no clear D gene. V lost 7 bases and J lost 0, with 16 bases in between. Germline V lookup: CDR1 MNHNS, CDR2 SASEGT. CDR3 length: 16 amino acids. DNA for the CDR3: TGTGCCAGCATCAAGGACGACACAACCTCTGGAAACACCATATATTTT. It encodes CASIKDDTTSGNTIYF.

As regards this clonotype: A clone one base away is much larger, so this may be a read error. The rearrangement joins TRBV5-1 to TRBJ2-1; tentative D call: TRBD1 (5 bases). Trimming took 4 bases from V and 7 from J, leaving 18 bases between them. Germline CDR1 SGHRS, CDR2 YFSETQ. The CDR3 length is 15 residues. The CDR3 DNA follows: TGCGCCAGCAGCCTCACAAGGGGCGCTTTTAATGAGCAGTTCTTC. As protein: CASSLTRGAFNEQFF.

The genes are TRBV10-3 and TRBJ1-2; D gene ambiguous. The CDR3 runs 13 residues. Germline V gene data show CDR1 as ENHRY and CDR2 as SYGVKD. Trimming removed 0 bases from V and 4 bases from J, with 6 bases in between. The CDR3 loop reads CAISESGGYGYTF. CDR3 bases: TGTGCCATCAGTGAGTCGGGAGGCTATGGCTACACCTTC.

This rearrangement joins TRBV11-2 to TRBJ1-1; D is perhaps TRBD1 (6 bases). V lost 0 bases and J 7 bases, leaving 9 bases between the germline ends. Germline loops: CDR1 SGHAT, CDR2 FQNNGV. This CDR3 is built from 13 residues. The CDR3 reads CASSLDRGNEAFF. The DNA of the CDR3 is TGTGCCAGCAGCTTAGACAGGGGTAATGAAGCTTTCTTT.

The CDR3 loop reads CASSLSGDGNQPQHF. The DNA of the CDR3 is TGTGCCAGCAGTTTATCCGGGGACGGCAATCAGCCCCAGCATTTT. The V and J genes are TRBV12-3 or TRBV12-4 and TRBJ1-5, with a possible D match to TRBD1 (5 bases). The CDR3 is 15 residues long. Trimming pared 2 bases from V and 2 bases from J, leaving 10 bases between.

This clonotype was recorded many times. The V call is TRBV29-1, the J call TRBJ1-5; D not resolved. The germline V and J ends were trimmed by 4 bases and 9 bases, with 13 bases remaining between them. The CDR3 totals 12 residues. Germline V gene lookup returns CDR1 SQVTM and CDR2 ANQGSEA. This CDR3 reads CSVATVDGPQHF. The CDR3 DNA sequence: TGCAGCGTTGCTACAGTCGATGGGCCCCAGCATTTT.

This clonotype appeared many times. The chain employs TRBV24-1 and TRBJ1-1; TRBD1 might be the D (5 bases). Trimming shortened V by 4 bases and J by 6 bases, and 11 bases separated the two germline ends. Germline V gene lookup returns CDR1 KGHDR and CDR2 SFDVKD. There are 13 residues in the CDR3. DNA of the CDR3: TGTGCCACCAGTGAGCCGGGACTGCCTGAAGCTTTCTTT. Translating it yields CATSEPGLPEAFF.

This clonotype was observed many times. The chain links TRBV15 to TRBJ2-1; unclear D gene. V lost 0 bases to trimming and J lost 8 bases, with 8 bases between them. This CDR3 contains 13 residues. The V gene's germline CDR1 is LNHNV and CDR2 YYDKDF (reference sequence). CDR3 bases: TGTGCCACCAGCAGAGATTTGGCTTATGAGCAGTTCTTC. It translates to CATSRDLAYEQFF.